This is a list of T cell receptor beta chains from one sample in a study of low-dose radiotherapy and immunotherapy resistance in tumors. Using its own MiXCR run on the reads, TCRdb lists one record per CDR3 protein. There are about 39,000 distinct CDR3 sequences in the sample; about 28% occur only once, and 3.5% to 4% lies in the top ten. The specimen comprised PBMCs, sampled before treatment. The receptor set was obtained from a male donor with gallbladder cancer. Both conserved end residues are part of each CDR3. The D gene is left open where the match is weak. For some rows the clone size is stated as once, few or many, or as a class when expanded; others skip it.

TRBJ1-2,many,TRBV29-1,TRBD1,TGCAGCGGATCGGGACAGGGACATGGCTACACCTTC,CSGSGQGHGYTF
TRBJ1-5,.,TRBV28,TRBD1,TGTGCCAGCAGTTTCTTGACAGGGGGTACCAATCAGCCCCAGCATTTT,CASSFLTGGTNQPQHF
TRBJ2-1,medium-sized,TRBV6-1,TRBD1,TGTGCCAGCAGTCCCGAAGGACAGGGGGCCTACAATGAGCAGTTCTTC,CASSPEGQGAYNEQFF
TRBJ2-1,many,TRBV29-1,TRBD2,TGCAGCCCTTTAGCCTATAAGGGACTAGAGGTTGAGCAGTTCTTC,CSPLAYKGLEVEQFF
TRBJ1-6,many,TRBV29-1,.,TGCAGCGTTGACCGCCCCAAAATTGGGCCCCTCCACTTT,CSVDRPKIGPLHF
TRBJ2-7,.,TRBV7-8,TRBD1,TGTGCCAGCAGCAAACAGGGGGAAGGCTCCTACGAGCAGTACTTC,CASSKQGEGSYEQYF
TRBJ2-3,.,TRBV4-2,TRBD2,TGTGCCAGCAGCCACCGACTAGCGGGTACAGGGGATACGCAGTATTTT,CASSHRLAGTGDTQYF
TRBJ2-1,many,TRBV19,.,TGTGCCAGTAGTGCGGACGGCTCCTACAATGAGCAGTTCTTC,CASSADGSYNEQFF
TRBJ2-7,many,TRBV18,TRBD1,TGTGCCAGCTCACCCGGGCCAGGGGGCGACGAGCAGTACTTC,CASSPGPGGDEQYF
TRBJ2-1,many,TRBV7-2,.,TGTGCCAGCAGCTTAGTGCTGATTATCAATGAGCAGTTCTTC,CASSLVLIINEQFF
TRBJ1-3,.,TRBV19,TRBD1,TGTGCCAGTAGGACGACAGGGTCTGGAAACACCATATATTTT,CASRTTGSGNTIYF